The source of this T cell receptor (beta chain) is a study of cytomegalovirus exposure and HLA in healthy donors. The CDR3 is made up of 13 amino acids. Germline V CDR1 and CDR2: MDHEN, SYDVKM. V lost 6 bases to trimming and J lost 8 bases, with 16 bases between them. 60 Vbeta and 13 Jbeta primers were used in PCR. Produced via immunoSEQ multiplex PCR; TCRdb's table is partial and in-frame only. The table records under 130,000 clones, 69% of them present only once. Source material: PBMCs. This sequence originates from a man in his thirties or forties in good health and CMV-seronegative. The chain combines TRBV28 with TRBJ1-2; tentatively, D is TRBD1 (5 bases). Here the CDR3 reads CASSPRQGRGYTF. CDR3 nucleotides: TGTGCCAGCAGCCCACGGCAGGGAAGGGGCTACACCTTC.